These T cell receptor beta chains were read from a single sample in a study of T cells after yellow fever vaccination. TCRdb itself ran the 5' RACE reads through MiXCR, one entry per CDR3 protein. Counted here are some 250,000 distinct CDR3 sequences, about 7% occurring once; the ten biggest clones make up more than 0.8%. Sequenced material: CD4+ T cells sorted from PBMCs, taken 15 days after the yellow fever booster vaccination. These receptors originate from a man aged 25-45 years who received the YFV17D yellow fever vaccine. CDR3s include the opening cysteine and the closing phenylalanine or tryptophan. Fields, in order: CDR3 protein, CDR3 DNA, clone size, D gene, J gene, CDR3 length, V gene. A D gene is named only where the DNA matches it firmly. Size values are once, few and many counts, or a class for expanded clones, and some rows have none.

CASSSQGSIGELFF TGTGCCAGCAGCTCCCAGGGGTCTATTGGGGAACTGTTTTTT . . TRBJ1-4 14 TRBV7-9
CASSLTGAYEQYF TGCGCCAGCAGCTTGACGGGGGCCTACGAGCAGTACTTC many . TRBJ2-7 13 TRBV5-1
CASSLVLADITGELFF TGTGCCAGCAGCTTAGTCCTAGCGGATATCACCGGGGAGCTGTTTTTT many TRBD2 TRBJ2-2 16 TRBV7-6
CASSSRQGTYEQYF TGTGCCAGCAGTTCCCGACAGGGGACCTACGAGCAGTACTTC many TRBD1 TRBJ2-7 14 TRBV12-3/TRBV12-4
CASSPVRRRQDTDTQYF TGCGCCAGCAGCCCTGTCAGGCGACGACAGGACACAGATACGCAGTATTTT many . TRBJ2-3 17 TRBV5-1
CASSGRSNQPQHF TGTGCCAGCAGTGGACGGAGCAATCAGCCCCAGCATTTT . . TRBJ1-5 13 TRBV6-6
CASTWGGRGYEQYF TGTGCCAGCACCTGGGGGGGGAGGGGATACGAGCAGTACTTC . TRBD2 TRBJ2-7 14 TRBV12-3/TRBV12-4
CASSARGTTDTQYF TGTGCCAGCAGCGCCAGGGGAACCACAGATACGCAGTATTTT many . TRBJ2-3 14 TRBV5-5
CASSQSVNPSGTDDKTYEQYF TGCGCCAGCAGTCAATCCGTAAACCCTAGCGGGACCGATGATAAAACCTACGAGCAGTACTTC few TRBD2 TRBJ2-7 21 TRBV23-1
CASSYSKQTGGEQYF TGTGCCAGCAGTTACTCGAAACAGACAGGGGGTGAGCAGTACTTC . TRBD1 TRBJ2-7 15 TRBV6-5
CASSGGAETQYF TGTGCCAGCAGCGGCGGGGCTGAGACCCAGTACTTC many . TRBJ2-5 12 TRBV5-6
CAISGGQGNQETQYF TGTGCCATCAGCGGAGGACAGGGGAACCAAGAGACCCAGTACTTC many TRBD1 TRBJ2-5 15 TRBV10-3
CATSSGKGGTGANVLTF TGTGCCACCAGCAGCGGGAAAGGGGGCACTGGGGCCAACGTCCTGACTTTC . TRBD1 TRBJ2-6 17 TRBV15
CASSPLPSQGARGTEAFF TGTGCCAGCTCACCCCTTCCTTCACAGGGGGCTCGAGGAACTGAAGCTTTCTTT few TRBD1 TRBJ1-1 18 TRBV18
CASSLAGAGGPSEQFF TGCGCCAGCAGCTTGGCCGGTGCGGGAGGGCCCAGTGAGCAGTTCTTC . TRBD2 TRBJ2-1 16 TRBV5-1
CASSSRGLEAFF TGTGCCAGCAGTTCCAGGGGTCTGGAAGCTTTCTTT . . TRBJ1-1 12 TRBV7-2
CSVGSLDTQYF TGCAGCGTTGGTAGCCTGGATACGCAGTATTTT few . TRBJ2-3 11 TRBV29-1
CASSESRLTGGVFNEQFF TGCGCCAGCAGTGAGTCGAGATTGACGGGAGGTGTTTTCAATGAGCAGTTCTTC many TRBD2 TRBJ2-1 18 TRBV10-2
CASSRDSQETQYF TGTGCCAGCAGCCGGGACAGCCAAGAGACCCAGTACTTC many TRBD1 TRBJ2-5 13 TRBV12-3/TRBV12-4
CSAREPGRRDTQYF TGCAGTGCTAGAGAACCGGGAAGAAGAGATACGCAGTATTTT . . TRBJ2-3 14 TRBV20-1
CASSLIRGAAKNIQYF TGTGCCAGCAGTTTGATCAGGGGCGCGGCCAAAAACATTCAGTACTTC many . TRBJ2-4 16 TRBV28
CASSQEWTAAGTEAFF TGTGCCAGCAGCCAAGAATGGACAGCGGCGGGCACTGAAGCTTTCTTT many . TRBJ1-1 16 TRBV4-2
CASSPIPGTGNTGELFF TGTGCCAGCAGCCCTATCCCTGGGACAGGGAACACCGGGGAGCTGTTTTTT few TRBD1 TRBJ2-2 17 TRBV7-2
CSADYGMEETQYF TGCAGTGCTGACTATGGAATGGAAGAGACCCAGTACTTC many . TRBJ2-5 13 TRBV20-1
CASSPGLGFYEQYF TGCGCCAGCAGCCCTGGGTTGGGGTTCTACGAGCAGTACTTC many . TRBJ2-7 14 TRBV5-1
CAISDWDRDQPQHF TGTGCCATCAGTGACTGGGACAGGGATCAGCCCCAGCATTTT . TRBD1 TRBJ1-5 14 TRBV10-3
CASSHLAGTETQYF TGTGCCAGCAGCCATCTAGCGGGAACAGAGACCCAGTACTTC few TRBD2 TRBJ2-5 14 TRBV7-2
CASSPQGSGQPQHF TGTGCCAGCAGCCCGCAGGGAAGCGGGCAGCCCCAGCATTTT . . TRBJ1-5 14 TRBV7-9
CASSPTAETQYF TGTGCCAGCAGCCCTACAGCGGAGACCCAGTACTTC many . TRBJ2-5 12 TRBV7-9
CASSPGQGAYGYTF TGTGCCAGCAGCCCAGGACAGGGGGCATATGGCTACACCTTC . TRBD1 TRBJ1-2 14 TRBV4-2
CASSPLFGSYNEQFF TGCGCCAGCAGCCCTTTGTTTGGGTCCTACAATGAGCAGTTCTTC . . TRBJ2-1 15 TRBV4-3
CASSIGRISGANVLTF TGTGCCAGTAGTATTGGACGGATCTCTGGGGCCAACGTCCTGACTTTC . . TRBJ2-6 16 TRBV19
CSVGLTTTDTQYF TGCAGCGTGGGACTAACGACAACAGATACGCAGTATTTT many TRBD2 TRBJ2-3 13 TRBV29-1
CSARAPGSQTQYF TGCAGTGCTAGAGCTCCTGGGTCTCAGACCCAGTACTTC . . TRBJ2-5 13 TRBV20-1
CSVEDSPSGVTGELFF TGCAGCGTTGAAGATTCCCCCAGCGGGGTCACCGGGGAGCTGTTTTTT many TRBD2 TRBJ2-2 16 TRBV29-1
CASVGLAGHETYNEQFF TGTGCCAGCGTGGGTCTAGCGGGGCATGAGACCTACAATGAGCAGTTCTTC few TRBD2 TRBJ2-1 17 TRBV6-2/TRBV6-3
CASSENRDTDTQYF TGTGCCAGCAGTGAAAATCGCGACACAGATACGCAGTATTTT many . TRBJ2-3 14 TRBV2
CASSLGNTGELFF TGCGCCAGCAGCTTGGGGAACACCGGGGAGCTGTTTTTT many . TRBJ2-2 13 TRBV5-1
CSAVARGVPNYGYTF TGCAGTGCTGTTGCCCGAGGGGTGCCGAACTATGGCTACACCTTC . . TRBJ1-2 15 TRBV20-1
CASSLELAEYNEQFF TGTGCCAGCAGCTTGGAACTAGCGGAGTACAATGAGCAGTTCTTC . TRBD2 TRBJ2-1 15 TRBV5-4
CASSQQREQYF TGTGCCAGCAGTCAACAGAGGGAGCAGTACTTC many . TRBJ2-7 11 TRBV7-8
CASSLGAFDTQYF TGTGCCAGCAGCTTAGGGGCCTTCGATACGCAGTATTTT . . TRBJ2-3 13 TRBV7-9
CASSRLRGAGELFF TGTGCCAGCAGCCGCCTTCGTGGCGCCGGGGAGCTGTTTTTT . . TRBJ2-2 14 TRBV14
CASSDTGTRYEQYF TGTGCCAGCAGTGACACCGGGACTAGATACGAGCAGTACTTC few TRBD2 TRBJ2-7 14 TRBV6-1
CASSPSSGGTEAFF TGTGCCAGCAGCCCTAGCTCAGGGGGCACTGAAGCTTTCTTT . TRBD1 TRBJ1-1 14 TRBV3-1
CSAFKDGWDIQYF TGCAGTGCTTTCAAAGACGGTTGGGACATTCAGTACTTC few . TRBJ2-4 13 TRBV20-1
CSARAHGDIRSEQYF TGCAGTGCTAGAGCCCACGGGGACATTCGCTCCGAGCAGTACTTC . . TRBJ2-7 15 TRBV20-1
CASSQTNTEAFF TGTGCCAGCAGCCAAACAAACACTGAAGCTTTCTTT many . TRBJ1-1 12 TRBV13
CASSLETGTQHF TGTGCCAGCAGCTTAGAGACAGGTACCCAGCATTTT few . TRBJ1-5 12 TRBV7-2
CSAKGPGQANTGELFF TGCAGTGCTAAGGGGCCGGGACAGGCCAACACCGGGGAGCTGTTTTTT . TRBD1 TRBJ2-2 16 TRBV20-1
CASSPAPLADYEQYF TGTGCCAGCTCACCAGCACCACTAGCAGACTACGAGCAGTACTTC many . TRBJ2-7 15 TRBV18